The 8 T cell receptor beta chains listed next were all sequenced from one sample in a study of T-cell reconstitution after alpha-beta-depleted transplantation in children. Preparation of the TCRbeta library used unique molecular identifiers. MiXCR, run by TCRdb on the PCR reads, gives a single entry per CDR3 protein. The sample contains about 200,000 distinct CDR3 sequences, about 15% of which appear only once. The material was PBMCs from the stem cell graft donor, obtained from the stem cell graft. The receptors here all came from a human donor who donated a stem cell graft to a child with acute lymphoblastic leukemia.

This clonotype was detected many times. The CDR3 loop is CASSDKARGETQYF. CDR3 sequence (DNA): TGTGCCAGCAGTGACAAGGCCCGGGGCGAGACCCAGTACTTC. This sequence joins TRBV6-1 and TRBJ2-5; the D call may be TRBD1 or TRBD2 (5 bases each). Looked up from germline, CDR1 is MNHNS and CDR2 is SASEGT. V dropped 3 bases and J dropped 5 bases, with 13 bases sitting between them. The length of the CDR3 is 14 residues.

The chain links TRBV5-1 to TRBJ2-7, with D unclear. With 0 bases removed from V and 2 bases from J, the gap between germline ends came to 9 bases. The CDR3 spans 14 residues. CDR1 and CDR2 from the germline V gene are SGHRS and YFSETQ. The CDR3 loop reads CASSLDGETYEQYF. DNA for the CDR3: TGCGCCAGCAGCTTGGATGGGGAAACCTACGAGCAGTACTTC.

The chain recombines TRBV5-8 with TRBJ1-2; D gene unclear. V lost 3 bases to trimming and J lost 4 bases, with 10 bases between them. This CDR3 has 13 amino acids. Germline-derived CDR1 and CDR2 are SGHTS and YDEGEE. The CDR3 DNA sequence: TGTGCCAGCAGCTGGGGAGGGAGCTATGGCTACACCTTC. It translates to CASSWGGSYGYTF.

This clonotype was detected ten times or more. The chain employs TRBV12-3 or TRBV12-4 and TRBJ1-2; D uncertain. Trimming left V 3 bases short and J 8 bases short, with 10 bases between. The CDR3 has 12 amino acids. CDR3 sequence reads: CASSFGVSGYTF. DNA of the CDR3: TGTGCCAGCAGTTTCGGAGTGAGCGGCTACACCTTC.

This clonotype was detected many times. The gene calls are TRBV19 and TRBJ2-6; D is unresolved. From germline, CDR1 is LNHDA and CDR2 SQIVND (reference sequence). Trimming shortened V by 5 bases and J by 2 bases, and 10 bases separated the two germline ends. This CDR3 is built from 15 residues. DNA for the CDR3: TGTGCCAGTAGTTCCAGAGTAGCTGGGGCCAACGTCCTGACTTTC. This sequence encodes CASSSRVAGANVLTF. The complete variable domain, with remaining parts taken from reference TRBV19 and TRBJ2-6, reads DGGITQSPKYLFRKEGQNVTLSCEQNLNHDAMYWYRQDPGQGLRLIYYSQIVNDFQKGDIAEGYSVSREKKESFPLTVTSAQKNPTAFYLCASSSRVAGANVLTFGAGSRLTVL.

This clonotype was recorded at least ten times. This chain connects TRBV7-2 to TRBJ1-1; no firm D call. Germline V gene data show CDR1 as SGHTA and CDR2 as FQGNSA. The V gene lost 2 bases and the J gene lost 4 bases, with 11 bases spanning the gap. The CDR3 contains 14 residues. CDR3 residues: CASSLQRGVTEAFF. In DNA form, the CDR3 reads TGTGCCAGCAGCTTACAGAGAGGAGTCACTGAAGCTTTCTTT.

The rearrangement links TRBV18 to TRBJ1-2; no firm D call. Trimming cost V 2 bases and J 4 bases, with 20 bases left between them. In germline, CDR1 is KGHSH, CDR2 LQKENI. This CDR3 contains 17 residues. The CDR3: CASSPATDKLSSYGYTF. The CDR3 coding sequence is TGTGCCAGCTCACCAGCAACCGATAAACTCTCTTCCTATGGCTACACCTTC.

This clonotype was counted many times. The chain joins TRBV7-9 to TRBJ1-6; the D gene is possibly TRBD1 (5 bases). The CDR3 spans 14 residues. Germline lookup yields CDR1 SEHNR and CDR2 FQNEAQ (reference sequence). V was shortened by 3 bases and J by 5 bases, with 8 bases between the two germline ends. In DNA, the CDR3 is TGTGCCAGCAGCTTTTTGACAGATAATTCACCCCTCCACTTT. Translation: CASSFLTDNSPLHF.